This T cell receptor beta chain was retrieved from a study of cytomegalovirus exposure and HLA in healthy donors. Study conclusions and caveats: HLA restriction was apparent for most CMV-associated TCR beta chains in a later analysis.

The CDR3 totals 13 residues. Trimming took 7 bases from V and 3 from J; bases not matched to a gene: 9. Germline assignment: CDR1 SQVTM and CDR2 ANQGSEA. 60 Vbeta and 13 Jbeta primers were used in PCR. TCRdb's copy holds only in-frame clones and misses some; the assay was immunoSEQ multiplex PCR. This table holds 40,000 to 65,000 clones. Regarding this clone: Its antigen is not known.

This chain links TRBV29-1 with TRBJ2-7, with 7 positions matching TRBD1. The TCR comes from a man aged 40-49 years in good health and CMV-seropositive. Sequencing was performed on PBMCs. CDR3 protein: CSATDDRVYEQYF. CDR3 nucleotide sequence: TGCAGCGCTACTGATGACAGGGTCTACGAGCAGTACTTC.